The 5 T cell receptor beta chains reported below all come from one sample, sequenced in a study of CD8 T cells in ankylosing spondylitis. MiXCR, applied by TCRdb to the 5' RACE reads, yields one record per CDR3 protein. This sample carries some 150,000 distinct CDR3 sequences, under 45% of them seen once, and the ten largest clones take nearly 15%. Sequencing was performed on synovial fluid, either unsorted or a sorted T cell fraction (not recorded which). Every receptor here comes from a male donor with ankylosing spondylitis.

In this sample, this clonotype turned up a few times. The chain is built from TRBV9 and TRBJ2-1, with D uncertain. Germline-derived CDR1 and CDR2 are SGDLS and YYNGEE. Trimming left V 0 bases short and J 5 bases short, with 9 bases between. There are 14 residues in the CDR3. As DNA, the CDR3 is TGTGCCAGCAGCGTAGATGGACCCCACAATGAGCAGTTCTTC. This translates into CASSVDGPHNEQFF. Based on the CDR3 plus reference TRBV9 and TRBJ2-1, the full variable domain is DSGVTQTPKHLITATGQRVTLRCSPRSGDLSVYWYQQSLDQGLQFLIQYYNGEERAKGNILERFSAQQFPDLHSELNLSSLELGDSALYFCASSVDGPHNEQFFGPGTRLTVL.

The chain couples TRBV4-1 to TRBJ1-2; a weak D match, TRBD1 (5 bases). This CDR3 comprises 14 residues. The V and J ends lost 3 bases and 3 bases respectively, with 11 bases between them. Germline V gene lookup returns CDR1 MGHRA and CDR2 YSYEKL. The CDR3 loop is CASSHSTDYYGYTF. CDR3 nucleotide sequence: TGCGCCAGCAGCCACTCGACAGATTACTATGGCTACACCTTC.

The rearrangement links TRBV12-3 or TRBV12-4 to TRBJ2-5; D might be TRBD2 (6 bases). This CDR3 contains 16 residues. Between the trimmed V and J ends, which lost 1 base and 4 bases, there was a span of 16 bases. CDR3 residues: CASSLGTTQSVETQYF. Here the CDR3 DNA reads TGTGCCAGCAGTTTAGGGACTACCCAGTCGGTAGAGACCCAGTACTTC.

This clonotype was seen a few times. This sequence joins TRBV4-2 and TRBJ1-5; D gene unclear. CDR3 length equals 14 residues. Per the germline V gene, CDR1 is LGHNA and CDR2 is YNFKEQ. The germline V and J ends were trimmed by 1 base and 5 bases, with 9 bases remaining between them. DNA for the CDR3: TGTGCCAGCAGCCAAGCCGGGTCTCATCAGCCCCAGCATTTT. Translated, it gives CASSQAGSHQPQHF.

The CDR3 protein is CASSFAGALDQPQHF. The DNA of the CDR3 is TGTGCCAGCAGTTTTGCAGGGGCGCTGGATCAGCCCCAGCATTTT. The chain recombines TRBV28 with TRBJ1-5; D is possibly TRBD1 (6 bases). The CDR3 extends over 15 amino acids. The V end lost 3 bases, the J end lost 5 bases, and 14 bases lay between the germline ends. Germline V gene data show CDR1 as MDHEN and CDR2 as SYDVKM.